This T cell receptor (beta chain) was recorded in a study of shared T cell receptors in the human thymus. Sequencing was performed with immunoSEQ multiplex PCR; in TCRdb, only in-frame clones are kept and a portion is missing. The data contain hundreds of thousands of clones, 78% of them singletons. The same specimen was also included in a second study, on human thymus T cells.

Sequencing was carried out using thymocytes. The sequence derives from a boy in the first two years of life with a congenital heart defect.

CDR3 sequence (DNA): TGTGCCAGCAGTGGACAGGAGCGGGTCCTGTACAATGAGCAGTTCTTC. It is translated as CASSGQERVLYNEQFF. The rearrangement joins TRBV6-6 to TRBJ2-1; D is possibly TRBD1 (7 bases). Trimming removed 5 bases at V and 4 bases at J, with 18 bases between. The CDR3 is 16 residues long. The germline CDR1 and CDR2 sequences are MNHNY and SVGAGI (reference sequence).